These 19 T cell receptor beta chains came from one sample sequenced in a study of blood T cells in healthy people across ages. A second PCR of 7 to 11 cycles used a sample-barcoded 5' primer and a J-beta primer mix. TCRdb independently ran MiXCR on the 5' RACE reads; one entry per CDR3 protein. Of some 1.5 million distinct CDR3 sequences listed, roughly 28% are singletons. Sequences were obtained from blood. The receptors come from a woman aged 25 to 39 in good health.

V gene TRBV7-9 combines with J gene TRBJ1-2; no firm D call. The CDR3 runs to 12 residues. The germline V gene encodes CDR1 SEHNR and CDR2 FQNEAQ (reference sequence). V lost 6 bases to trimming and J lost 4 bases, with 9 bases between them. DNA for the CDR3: TGTGCCAGCAGTTCCATGGCCTATGGCTACACCTTC. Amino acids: CASSSMAYGYTF.

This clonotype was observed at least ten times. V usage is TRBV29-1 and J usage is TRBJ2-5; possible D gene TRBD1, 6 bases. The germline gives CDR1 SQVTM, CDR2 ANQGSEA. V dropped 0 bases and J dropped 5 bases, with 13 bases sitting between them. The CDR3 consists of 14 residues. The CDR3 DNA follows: TGCAGCGTTGAAGATATCTACAGGGCCGAGACCCAGTACTTC. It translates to CSVEDIYRAETQYF. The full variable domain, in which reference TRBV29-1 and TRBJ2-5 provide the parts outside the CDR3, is SAVISQKPSRDICQRGTSLTIQCQVDSQVTMMFWYRQQPGQSLTLIATANQGSEATYESGFVIDKFPISRPNLTFSTLTVSNMSPEDSSIYLCSVEDIYRAETQYFGPGTRLLVL.

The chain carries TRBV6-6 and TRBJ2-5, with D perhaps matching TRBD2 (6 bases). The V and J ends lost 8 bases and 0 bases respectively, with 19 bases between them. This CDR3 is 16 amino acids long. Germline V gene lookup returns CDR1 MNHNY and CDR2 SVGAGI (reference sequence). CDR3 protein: CASREDLAKYQETQYF. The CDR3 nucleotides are TGTGCCAGCCGTGAGGACCTAGCGAAGTACCAAGAGACCCAGTACTTC.

The CDR3 protein is CASSPVDSGVRNEQFF. The CDR3 nucleotides read TGTGCCAGCTCACCGGTCGATAGCGGGGTCAGAAATGAGCAGTTCTTC. This chain uses TRBV18 with TRBJ2-1; 8 nucleotides match TRBD2. The length of the CDR3 is 16 residues. The V and J ends lost 3 bases and 7 bases, in that order; junction bases with no gene match: 11. The V gene's germline CDR1 is KGHSH and CDR2 LQKENI.

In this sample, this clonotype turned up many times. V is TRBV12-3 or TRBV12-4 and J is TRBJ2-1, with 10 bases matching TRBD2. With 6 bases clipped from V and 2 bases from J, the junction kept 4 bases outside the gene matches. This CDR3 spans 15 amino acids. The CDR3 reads CASRSGLAAYNEQFF. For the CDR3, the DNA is TGTGCCAGCAGATCCGGACTAGCGGCCTACAATGAGCAGTTCTTC.

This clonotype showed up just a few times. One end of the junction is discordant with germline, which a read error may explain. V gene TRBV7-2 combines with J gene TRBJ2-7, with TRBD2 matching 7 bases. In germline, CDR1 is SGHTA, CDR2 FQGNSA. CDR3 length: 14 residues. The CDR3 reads CAGSREASAYEQYF. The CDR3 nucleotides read TGTGCCGGCAGCCGGGAGGCTAGCGCCTACGAGCAGTACTTC.

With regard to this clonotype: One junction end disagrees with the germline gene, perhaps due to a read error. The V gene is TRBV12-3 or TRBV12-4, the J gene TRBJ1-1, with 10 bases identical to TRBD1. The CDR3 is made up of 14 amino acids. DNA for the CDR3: TGTGCCAGCAGGTTAGCGGGGACAGGGGCTGAAGCTTTCTTT. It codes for CASRLAGTGAEAFF.

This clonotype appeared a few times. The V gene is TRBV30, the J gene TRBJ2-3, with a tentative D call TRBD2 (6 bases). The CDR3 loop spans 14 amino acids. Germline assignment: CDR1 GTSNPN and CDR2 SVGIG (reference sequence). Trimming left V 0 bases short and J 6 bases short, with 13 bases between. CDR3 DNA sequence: TGTGCCTGGAGTGTCTCGCGGGGTTCGGATACGCAGTATTTT. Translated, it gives CAWSVSRGSDTQYF. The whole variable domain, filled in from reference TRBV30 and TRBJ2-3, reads SQTIHQWPATLVQPVGSPLSLECTVEGTSNPNLYWYRQAAGRGLQLLFYSVGIGQISSEVPQNLSASRPQDRQFILSSKKLLLSDSGFYLCAWSVSRGSDTQYFGPGTRLTVL.

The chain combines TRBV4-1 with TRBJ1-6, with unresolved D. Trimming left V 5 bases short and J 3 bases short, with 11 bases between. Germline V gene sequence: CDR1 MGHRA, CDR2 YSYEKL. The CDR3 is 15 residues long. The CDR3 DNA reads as TGCGCCAGCAGCTCCACCGGGCTCTATAATTCACCCCTCCACTTT. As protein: CASSSTGLYNSPLHF.

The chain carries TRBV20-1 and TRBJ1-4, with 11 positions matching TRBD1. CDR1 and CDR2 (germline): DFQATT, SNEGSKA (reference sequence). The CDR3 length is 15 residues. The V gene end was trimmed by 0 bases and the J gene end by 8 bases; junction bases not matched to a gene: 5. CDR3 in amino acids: CSARDPGTGGEKLFF. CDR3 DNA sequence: TGCAGTGCTAGAGATCCTGGGACAGGGGGAGAAAAACTGTTTTTT.

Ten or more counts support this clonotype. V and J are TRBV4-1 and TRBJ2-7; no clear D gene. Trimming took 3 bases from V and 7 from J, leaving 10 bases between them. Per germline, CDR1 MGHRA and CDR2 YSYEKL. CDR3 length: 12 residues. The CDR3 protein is CASSHTTGEQYF. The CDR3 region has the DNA TGCGCCAGCAGCCACACTACTGGGGAGCAGTACTTC.

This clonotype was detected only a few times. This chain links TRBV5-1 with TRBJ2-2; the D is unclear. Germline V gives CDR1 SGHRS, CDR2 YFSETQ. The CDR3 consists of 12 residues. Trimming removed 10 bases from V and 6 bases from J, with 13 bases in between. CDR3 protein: CAGNLSPGELFF. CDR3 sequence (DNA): TGCGCCGGCAACTTGTCCCCCGGGGAGCTGTTTTTT.

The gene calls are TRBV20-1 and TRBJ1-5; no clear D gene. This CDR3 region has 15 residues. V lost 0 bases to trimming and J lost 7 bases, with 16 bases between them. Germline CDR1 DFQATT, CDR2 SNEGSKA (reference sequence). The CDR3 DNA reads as TGCAGTGCTAGAGATCTCACGGAAAAGCGACAGCCCCAGCATTTT. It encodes CSARDLTEKRQPQHF.

DNA of the CDR3: TGTGCCAGCAGGGGGACAGAGACTGAAGCTTTCTTT. Its protein product is CASRGTETEAFF. The chain combines TRBV6-6 with TRBJ1-1; 7 bases line up with TRBD1. With V trimmed by 6 bases and J by 5 bases, 3 bases remained unmatched. CDR1 MNHNY and CDR2 SVGAGI come from the germline V gene (reference sequence). The CDR3 spans 12 residues.

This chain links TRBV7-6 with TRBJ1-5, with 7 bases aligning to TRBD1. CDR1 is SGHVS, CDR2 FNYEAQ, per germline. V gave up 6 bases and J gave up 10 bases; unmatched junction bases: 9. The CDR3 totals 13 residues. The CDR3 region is CASSVGQSKPQHF. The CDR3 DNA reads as TGTGCCAGCAGTGTGGGACAGAGTAAACCCCAGCATTTT.

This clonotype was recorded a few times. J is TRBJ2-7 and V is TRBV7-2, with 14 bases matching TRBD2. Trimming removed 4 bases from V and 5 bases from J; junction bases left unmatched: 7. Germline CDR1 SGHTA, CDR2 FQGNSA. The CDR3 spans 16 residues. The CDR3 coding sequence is TGTGCCAGCAGCTGGGGACTAGCGGGAGCAGCTCACGAGCAGTACTTC. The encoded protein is CASSWGLAGAAHEQYF.

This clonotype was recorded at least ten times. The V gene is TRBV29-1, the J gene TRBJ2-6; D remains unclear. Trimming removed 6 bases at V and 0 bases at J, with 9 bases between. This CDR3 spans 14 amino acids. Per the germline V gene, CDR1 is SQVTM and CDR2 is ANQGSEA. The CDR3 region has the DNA TGCAGCGTGCCAGGCGACTCTGGGGCCAACGTCCTGACTTTC. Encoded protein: CSVPGDSGANVLTF.

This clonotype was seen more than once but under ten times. Here the CDR3 DNA reads TGTGCCAGCAGCGCCCCCGGGACTCCGGGGGTTGAGCAGTTCTTC. Its translation: CASSAPGTPGVEQFF. This chain uses TRBV11-2 with TRBJ2-1; maybe TRBD2 (6 bases). Germline V gives CDR1 SGHAT, CDR2 FQNNGV. V was clipped by 5 bases and J by 9 bases, with 20 bases between them. The CDR3 runs to 15 residues.

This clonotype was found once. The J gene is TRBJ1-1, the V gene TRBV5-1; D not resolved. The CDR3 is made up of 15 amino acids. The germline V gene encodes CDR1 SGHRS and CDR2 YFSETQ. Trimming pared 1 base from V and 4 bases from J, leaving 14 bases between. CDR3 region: CASSLSGIQGTEAFF. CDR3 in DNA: TGCGCCAGCAGCTTGTCCGGAATCCAAGGCACTGAAGCTTTCTTT.